The entry that follows covers one TCR beta chain sequence. Per the authors' pipeline: Using reference gene primer amplification, nucleated cell counts were estimated. Profiling relied on immunoSEQ multiplex PCR, and the TCRdb table lists in-frame clones only, not all of them. The V and J calls and clone size were taken over from that table, and D and trimming were inferred from the DNA. This table has 200,000 to 300,000 clones, 81% appearing once. Germline V gene sequence: CDR1 DFQATT, CDR2 SNEGSKA (reference sequence). CDR3 length equals 19 residues. The V gene lost 3 bases and the J gene lost 1 base, with 25 bases spanning the gap. These data are taken from a study of blood T cell repertoires in COVID-19. Overall study: T cells, B-cell-depleted T cells, or PBMCs provided the cDNA or gDNA that served as material.

This rearrangement joins TRBV20-1 to TRBJ2-1; D is possibly TRBD2 (5 bases). The clonotype was recovered from an elderly woman with COVID-19, enrolled during active disease. The sample taken for sequencing was peripheral blood. The CDR3 nucleotides are TGCAGTGCTAGTAGCAAGGGCGGGCCGAACATGGGGTCCTACAATGAGCAGTTCTTC. It specifies CSASSKGGPNMGSYNEQFF.